Below are 21 T cell receptor beta chains sequenced from a single sample in a study of CD8 T cells in Susac syndrome. After extraction with the RNeasy kit, about 0.45 to 1 ug of the RNA was reverse transcribed using random hexamers. MiXCR, applied by TCRdb to the immunoSEQ multiplex PCR reads, yields one record per CDR3 protein. The repertoire holds around 200,000 distinct CDR3 sequences, with approximately 96% as singletons. Sequencing input: CD4+ T cells from PBMCs. The receptor source for this set is a human donor with Susac syndrome.

The rearrangement uses TRBV9 and TRBJ2-1; 9 bases agree with TRBD2. The length of the CDR3 is 13 residues. The germline gives CDR1 SGDLS, CDR2 YYNGEE. The V gene end was trimmed by 3 bases and the J gene end by 8 bases; junction bases not matched to a gene: 3. In nucleotides, the CDR3 is TGTGCCAGCAGCGGAGCGGGGGGCCATGAGCAGTTCTTC. Its protein product is CASSGAGGHEQFF.

The chain recombines TRBV7-9 with TRBJ2-7; 7 bases align to TRBD1. The CDR3 totals 15 residues. Germline loops: CDR1 SEHNR, CDR2 FQNEAQ (reference sequence). V trimming: 3 bases; J trimming: 4 bases; junction bases outside the gene matches: 9. CDR3 nucleotide sequence: TGTGCCAGCAGCTTTGGGGGACAGAGGTGGTACGAGCAGTACTTC. This gives the protein CASSFGGQRWYEQYF.

The rearrangement uses TRBV20-1 and TRBJ2-5; no firm D call. Germline loops: CDR1 DFQATT, CDR2 SNEGSKA (reference sequence). The length of the CDR3 is 14 residues. V was pared by 0 bases and J by 0 bases, with 8 bases between. CDR3 protein: CSARELKYQETQYF. The DNA for the CDR3 is TGCAGTGCTAGAGAACTAAAGTACCAAGAGACCCAGTACTTC.

The gene calls are TRBV7-9 and TRBJ2-1, with 7 bases identical to TRBD2. The CDR3 is made up of 15 amino acids. V lost 1 base, J lost 3 bases, and 3 bases stayed unmatched. Germline CDR1 is SEHNR and CDR2 is FQNEAQ (reference sequence). In DNA, the CDR3 is TGTGCCAGCAGCTTAGATGGCGGGGGCTACAATGAGCAGTTCTTC. Translation gives CASSLDGGGYNEQFF.

This chain connects TRBV29-1 to TRBJ2-5, with 12 bases aligning to TRBD1. Trimming took 3 bases from V and 5 from J; bases not matched to a gene: 4. In germline, CDR1 is SQVTM, CDR2 ANQGSEA. This CDR3 is 14 amino acids long. The CDR3 coding sequence is TGCAGCGTTGACCGGGACAGGGGGCGCGAGACCCAGTACTTC. It yields the protein CSVDRDRGRETQYF.

The genes are TRBV19 and TRBJ1-5; 8 bases map to TRBD1. Germline V CDR1 and CDR2: LNHDA, SQIVND (reference sequence). Trimming at V came to 7 bases and at J to 7 bases, leaving 9 bases not matched to a gene. This CDR3 has 14 residues. The CDR3 nucleotides are TGTGCCAGTAAACAGACAGGGGCAGGGCAGCCCCAGCATTTT. It codes for CASKQTGAGQPQHF. The whole variable domain, filled in from reference TRBV19 and TRBJ1-5, reads DGGITQSPKYLFRKEGQNVTLSCEQNLNHDAMYWYRQDPGQGLRLIYYSQIVNDFQKGDIAEGYSVSREKKESFPLTVTSAQKNPTAFYLCASKQTGAGQPQHFGDGTRLSIL.

The V call is TRBV13, the J call TRBJ2-1, with TRBD1 matching 9 bases. Per the germline V gene, CDR1 is PRHDT and CDR2 is FYEKMQ (reference sequence). V was pared by 4 bases and J by 2 bases, with 3 bases of the junction left unmatched. The CDR3 consists of 15 residues. The CDR3, as DNA: TGTGCCAGCAGCTCGGGACAGGGCCCCTACAATGAGCAGTTCTTC. It specifies CASSSGQGPYNEQFF.

The gene calls are TRBV15 and TRBJ2-3; TRBD2 matches at 12 bases. This CDR3 is built from 17 residues. Germline assignment: CDR1 LNHNV and CDR2 YYDKDF (reference sequence). The trim removed 3 bases at V and 4 bases at J, leaving 8 bases unmatched. The CDR3 here is CATSSPPLAGGPDTQYF. CDR3 sequence (DNA): TGTGCCACCAGCAGTCCACCTCTAGCGGGGGGGCCAGATACGCAGTATTTT. Looking up the rest from reference TRBV15 and TRBJ2-3 gives the full variable domain: DAMVIQNPRYQVTQFGKPVTLSCSQTLNHNVMYWYQQKSSQAPKLLFHYYDKDFNNEADTPDNFQSRRPNTSFCFLDIRSPGLGDTAMYLCATSSPPLAGGPDTQYFGPGTRLTVL.

DNA of the CDR3: TGCGCCAGCCGTCAGGAGACCTACGAGCAGTACTTC. Translated: CASRQETYEQYF. The chain combines TRBV5-1 with TRBJ2-7; D not resolved. Germline CDR1 SGHRS, CDR2 YFSETQ. The CDR3 covers 12 residues. The V end lost 7 bases, the J end lost 2 bases, and 10 bases lay between the germline ends.

The chain links TRBV6-5 to TRBJ2-1, with 7 bases that match TRBD2. Germline lookup yields CDR1 MNHEY and CDR2 SVGAGI. The length of the CDR3 is 15 residues. V dropped 6 bases and J dropped 2; count of bases not matched to a gene: 7. CDR3 sequence (DNA): TGTGCCAGCAGGAGTGGGGGGGGTCCCTACAATGAGCAGTTCTTC. Its translation: CASRSGGGPYNEQFF.

The chain joins TRBV29-1 to TRBJ2-5; possible D gene TRBD2, 5 bases. Germline-derived CDR1 and CDR2 are SQVTM and ANQGSEA. The CDR3 has 14 residues. V lost 4 bases and J lost 0, with 12 bases in between. The CDR3 loop reads CSVAGRMYQETQYF. CDR3 DNA: TGCAGCGTTGCGGGAAGGATGTACCAAGAGACCCAGTACTTC. Using reference TRBV29-1 and TRBJ2-5 for the parts outside the CDR3, the full variable domain is SAVISQKPSRDICQRGTSLTIQCQVDSQVTMMFWYRQQPGQSLTLIATANQGSEATYESGFVIDKFPISRPNLTFSTLTVSNMSPEDSSIYLCSVAGRMYQETQYFGPGTRLLVL.

This clonotype was seen only once. This chain joins TRBV30 and TRBJ2-3; the D gene is possibly TRBD2 (7 bases). The germline CDR1 and CDR2 sequences are GTSNPN and SVGIG (reference sequence). The CDR3 is made up of 15 amino acids. The V end was cut by 5 bases, the J end by 7 bases, with 22 bases between. CDR3 sequence (DNA): TGTGCCTGGTCCGAGGGGGGGCTCACCGTGAATACGCAGTATTTT. Its protein product is CAWSEGGLTVNTQYF.

This chain connects TRBV29-1 to TRBJ2-6, with 9 bases identical to TRBD1. V shed 5 bases, J shed 0 bases, and the junction held 5 bases outside the gene matches. CDR1 and CDR2 (germline): SQVTM, ANQGSEA. This CDR3 is built from 16 residues. CDR3 nucleotides: TGCAGCGTTCTGGACAGGGGTCCCTCTGGGGCCAACGTCCTGACTTTC. Encoded protein: CSVLDRGPSGANVLTF.

The rearrangement joins TRBV5-6 to TRBJ2-5, with TRBD2 identical over 10 bases. Germline CDR1 reads SGHDT; CDR2 reads YYEEEE. J gave up 3 bases and V 0 bases, and 2 bases lay outside the gene matches. CDR3 length: 15 amino acids. DNA of the CDR3: TGTGCCAGCAGCTTGGAAACTAGCGGGGAAGAGACCCAGTACTTC. Translated: CASSLETSGEETQYF.

The chain recombines TRBV5-1 with TRBJ1-2; D uncertain. The germline V gene has CDR1 SGHRS and CDR2 YFSETQ. The CDR3 is 13 amino acids. Trimming took 0 bases from V and 5 from J, leaving 8 bases between them. This CDR3 is CASSLAGLYGYTF. The CDR3 region has the DNA TGCGCCAGCAGCTTGGCCGGCCTTTATGGCTACACCTTC.

The chain carries TRBV27 and TRBJ1-6; D gene unclear. The V end was cut by 7 bases, the J end by 0 bases, with 19 bases between. The CDR3 runs 18 residues. Germline V gene lookup returns CDR1 MNHEY and CDR2 SMNVEV (reference sequence). CDR3 sequence (DNA): TGTGCCAGCATGCCCTCAGGCCTGTTAAGCTCCTATAATTCACCCCTCCACTTT. Its translation is CASMPSGLLSSYNSPLHF.

The rearrangement joins TRBV27 to TRBJ2-6; tentative D call: TRBD2 (6 bases). The CDR3 runs to 16 residues. Trimming removed 4 bases from V and 0 bases from J, with 10 bases in between. Germline V CDR1 and CDR2: MNHEY, SMNVEV (reference sequence). CDR3 sequence reads: CASSYFGSSGANVLTF. The CDR3 DNA is TGTGCCAGCAGTTACTTCGGGAGCTCTGGGGCCAACGTCCTGACTTTC.

This clonotype was detected only once. The chain links TRBV29-1 to TRBJ2-7; D is perhaps TRBD2 (5 bases). Germline lookup yields CDR1 SQVTM and CDR2 ANQGSEA. Trimming left V 4 bases short and J 4 bases short, with 17 bases between. This CDR3 has 14 amino acids. The DNA for the CDR3 is TGCAGCGTTGCTGGAGGCCCGGTGATTTACGAGCAGTACTTC. As protein: CSVAGGPVIYEQYF.

The chain carries TRBV3-1 and TRBJ1-1; 8 nucleotides agree with TRBD1. CDR3 size: 14 residues. The ends lost 1 base at V and 5 bases at J; junction bases unmatched: 3. Germline CDR1 LGHDT, CDR2 YNNKEL (reference sequence). CDR3 amino acids: CASSQGRQGTEAFF. The CDR3 DNA sequence: TGTGCCAGCAGCCAAGGGCGACAGGGGACTGAAGCTTTCTTT.

V is TRBV9 and J is TRBJ1-6; D uncertain. Germline V lookup: CDR1 SGDLS, CDR2 YYNGEE. There are 14 residues in the CDR3. Trimming pared 4 bases from V and 7 bases from J, leaving 12 bases between. The CDR3, as DNA: TGTGCCAGCAGCCCTGGGCCAGACAATTCACCCCTCCACTTT. Its translation is CASSPGPDNSPLHF.

V and J are TRBV12-5 and TRBJ1-4, with D possibly TRBD1 on 5 matching bases. Deletions cut 5 bases from V and 10 bases from J, with 23 bases between. This CDR3 spans 16 amino acids. Germline assignment: CDR1 LGHNT and CDR2 FRNRAP. CDR3 protein: CASGPGITIRGAKLFF. CDR3 DNA sequence: TGTGCTAGTGGTCCCGGGATCACTATTCGAGGGGCAAAACTGTTTTTT. The full variable domain, with the rest looked up from reference TRBV12-5 and TRBJ1-4, is DARVTQTPRHKVTEMGQEVTMRCQPILGHNTVFWYRQTMMQGLELLAYFRNRAPLDDSGMPKDRFSAEMPDATLATLKIQPSEPRDSAVYFCASGPGITIRGAKLFFGSGTQLSVL.